This T cell receptor beta chain was observed in a study of human T cells and chemical hapten exposure. Study background: Small differences in pooled library volume mainly drove the variation in TCR yields per sample. Whole-study findings and limits: Once DPC sensitization occurred, TCRs above 1 in 1000 frequency showed no change.

In the library, unique molecular identifiers were attached to individual cDNA molecules. In the study's own analysis: A per-sample median of roughly 100,000 TCRs was observed, with a range of about 23,224 to 690,600. TCRdb fed the 5' RACE reads into MiXCR, producing one record per CDR3 protein. None of the V and J calls come from the authors' own analysis; TCRdb made them. Here the sample spans fewer than 150,000 distinct CDR3 sequences, approximately 19% being singletons. As for this clonotype: The antigen remains undetermined.

Unfractionated whole blood served as the source for total RNA extraction. The sequence came from a human donor in good health.

This chain's CDR3 is CATSDPPRANVLTF. Here the CDR3 DNA reads TGTGCCACCAGTGATCCTCCGAGGGCCAACGTCCTGACTTTC. V gene TRBV24-1 combines with J gene TRBJ2-6; the D is unclear. Trimming cost V 3 bases and J 5 bases, with 7 bases left between them. The germline V gene encodes CDR1 KGHDR and CDR2 SFDVKD. There are 14 residues in the CDR3.